This TCR beta chain was identified during a study of T cell clonality in common variable immunodeficiency. Sequencing input was equivalent genomic DNA from CVID and controls. Here immunoSEQ multiplex PCR was the method, and the copy in TCRdb shows in-frame clones only, minus some. The data show over 15,000 clones, with none appearing a single time. CVID subjects were neither ill nor on immunomodulatory or immunosuppressive medication at sampling. General study findings and limits: CVID subjects shared fewer TCRbeta clones than healthy controls did. Fewer deletions and N-nucleotide insertions were reportedly seen in common variable immunodeficiency TCR beta sequences. Links between repertoire features and CVID complications were heterogeneity-limited.

This clone was seen repeatedly, ten times or more. What it binds is unknown. The CDR3 extends 3 residues past the end of the read, so its final part is completed from the germline J gene. This CDR3 region has 14 residues. Trimming cost V 7 bases and J 0 bases; bases outside gene matches: 5. Germline CDR1 reads LNHDA; CDR2 reads SQIVND (reference sequence). The genes are TRBV19 and TRBJ1-1, with 7 bases that match TRBD1. The origin of this receptor is a human donor with common variable immunodeficiency. The specimen was peripheral blood mononuclear cells. The DNA read from the CDR3 is TGTGCCAGTACCAGGGACAGTATGAACACTGAA. Its protein product is CASTRDSMNTE. The full CDR3 reads CASTRDSMNTEAFF.